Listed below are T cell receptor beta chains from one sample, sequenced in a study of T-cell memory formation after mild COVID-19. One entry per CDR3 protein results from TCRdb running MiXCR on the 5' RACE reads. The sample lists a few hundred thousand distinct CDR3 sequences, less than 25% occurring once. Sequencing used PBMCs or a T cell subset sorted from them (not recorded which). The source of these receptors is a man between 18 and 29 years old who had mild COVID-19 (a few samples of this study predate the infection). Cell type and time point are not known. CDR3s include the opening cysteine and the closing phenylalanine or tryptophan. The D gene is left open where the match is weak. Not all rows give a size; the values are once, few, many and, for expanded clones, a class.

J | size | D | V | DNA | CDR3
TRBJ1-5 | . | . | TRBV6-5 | TGTGCCAGCAGTTCACAGTATAGCAATCAGCCCCAGCATTTT | CASSSQYSNQPQHF
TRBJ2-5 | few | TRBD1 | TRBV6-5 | TGTGCCAGCAGTTCACCGACAGGGGAAGAGACCCAGTACTTC | CASSSPTGEETQYF
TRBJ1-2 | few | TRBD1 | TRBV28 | TGTGCCAGCAGCTGGGGGGACAGGGATATCTATGGCTACACCTTC | CASSWGDRDIYGYTF
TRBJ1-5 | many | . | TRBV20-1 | TGCAGTGCTAGATCGGATAGCAATCAGCCCCAGCATTTT | CSARSDSNQPQHF
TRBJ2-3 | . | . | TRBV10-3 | TGTGCCATCATGGATGAGGGGGGGCCCACAGATACGCAGTATTTT | CAIMDEGGPTDTQYF
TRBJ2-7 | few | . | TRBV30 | TGTGCCTGGAGTGCCCACTACGAGCAGTACTTC | CAWSAHYEQYF
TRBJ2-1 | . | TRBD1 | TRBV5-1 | TGCGCCAGCAGCTTGGGGCCCGGGACAGGGGTCAATGAGCAGTTCTTC | CASSLGPGTGVNEQFF
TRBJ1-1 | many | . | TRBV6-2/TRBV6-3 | TGTGCCAGCAGTTACTCGGTCGCAACAGGGATTGAAGCTTTCTTT | CASSYSVATGIEAFF
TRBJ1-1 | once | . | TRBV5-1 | TGCGCCAGCAAGGGGGGCGGGGTGGACACTGAAGCTTTCTTT | CASKGGGVDTEAFF
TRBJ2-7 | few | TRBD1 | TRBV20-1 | TGCAGTGCTAGAGAGTACAGGGGAACCTCCTACGAGCAGTACTTC | CSAREYRGTSYEQYF
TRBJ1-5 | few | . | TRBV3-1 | TGTGCCAGCAGTAGATACAATCAGCCCCAGCATTTT | CASSRYNQPQHF
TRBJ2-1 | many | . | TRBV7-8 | TGTGCCAGCAGCCCCTGGGGAGGCTCCTACAATGAGCAGTTCTTC | CASSPWGGSYNEQFF
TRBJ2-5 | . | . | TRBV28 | TGTGCCAGCAGGAAACAACAGGGATCGGAGACCCAGTACTTC | CASRKQQGSETQYF
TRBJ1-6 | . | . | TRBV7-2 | TGTGCCAGCAGCTGGACAGAGCTACGGCGTATCCCCCTCCACTTT | CASSWTELRRIPLHF
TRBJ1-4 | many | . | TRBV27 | TGTGCCAGCAGCCCGGACCCTGGGGATGAAAAACTGTTTTTT | CASSPDPGDEKLFF
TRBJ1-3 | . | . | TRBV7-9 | TGTGCCAGCAGCACCGCAGGATTCTCTGGAAACACCATATATTTT | CASSTAGFSGNTIYF
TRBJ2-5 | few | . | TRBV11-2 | TGTGCCAGCAGCGGTGGGTCAGGGATGGAGACCCAGTACTTC | CASSGGSGMETQYF
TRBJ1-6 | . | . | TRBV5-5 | TGTGCCAGCAGCCCTGGCAGGTCCTATAATTCACCCCTCCACTTT | CASSPGRSYNSPLHF
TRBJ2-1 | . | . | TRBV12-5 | TGTGCTAGTGGACTGGGACAAAACAATGAGCAGTTCTTC | CASGLGQNNEQFF
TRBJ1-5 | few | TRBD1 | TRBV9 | TGTGCCAGCAGCGGGACAGGGGGATTGAATCAGCCCCAGCATTTT | CASSGTGGLNQPQHF
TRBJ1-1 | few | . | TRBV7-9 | TGTGCCAGCAGCCCAAGGGGTGACCGACAGGAAGCTTTCTTT | CASSPRGDRQEAFF
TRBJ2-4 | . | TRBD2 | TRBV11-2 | TGTGCCAGCAGCGAGGGACTACACTCCGACATTCAGTACTTC | CASSEGLHSDIQYF